Here is one T cell receptor beta chain with its context. Its antigen is undetermined. Profiled with immunoSEQ multiplex PCR; TCRdb holds only in-frame clones, not every one. The data show about 130,000 clones, approximately 92% seen once. This CDR3 spans 15 amino acids. After removal of 2 bases from V and 7 bases from J, the junction contained 4 bases not matched to a gene. CDR1 is MNHNS and CDR2 is SASEGT in the germline V gene. Second-dose schedules of about 4 or about 12 weeks were combined. This sample was included in a study of T cell responses to AZD1222 COVID-19 vaccine. Study observations and caveats: Dominant CD4 TCR responses targeted spike regions 160-218 and 743-854. White British ancestry dominated among donors, who included more females, and clonal diversity was possibly underestimated. Of spike-specific TCRs, nearly half reportedly target regions left unmutated in variants.

The sequenced sample was peripheral blood, obtained 28 days after the second AZD1222 dose. The chain recombines TRBV6-1 with TRBJ2-3; 12 nucleotides align to TRBD2. This receptor was taken from an adult who received the AZD1222 COVID-19 vaccine. CDR3 nucleotides: TGTGCCAGCAGTGAACTAGCGGGGGGGCCTCATACGCAGTATTTT. Translation: CASSELAGGPHTQYF.